These 2 T cell receptor beta chains were sequenced from one sample in a study of T-cell memory formation after mild COVID-19. One entry per CDR3 protein results from TCRdb running MiXCR on the 5' RACE reads. The profile shows about 81,000 distinct CDR3 sequences, around a quarter of them singletons. Sequencing was performed on PBMCs or a T cell subset sorted from them (not recorded which). Every receptor here comes from a man between 18 and 35 years old who had mild COVID-19 (a few samples of this study predate the infection). Cell type and time point are not known.

The V and J genes are TRBV6-2 or TRBV6-3 and TRBJ2-1; TRBD2 agrees at 10 bases. Germline V CDR1 and CDR2: MNHEY, SVGEGT. After removal of 6 bases from V and 10 bases from J, the junction contained 12 bases not matched to a gene. This CDR3 is 15 amino acids long. Here the CDR3 DNA reads TGTGCCAGCAGGGGCGAGGAGCGGGGGGGAGGAGAGCAGTTCTTC. It codes for CASRGEERGGGEQFF.

V gene TRBV15 combines with J gene TRBJ2-3, with D tentatively TRBD1 (6 bases). V was clipped by 0 bases and J by 4 bases, with 8 bases between them. The V gene's germline CDR1 is LNHNV and CDR2 YYDKDF (reference sequence). This CDR3 spans 14 amino acids. The CDR3 spells CATSREGGADTQYF. The CDR3, as DNA: TGTGCCACCAGCAGAGAAGGGGGAGCAGATACGCAGTATTTT.